Following are 25 T cell receptor beta chains from one sample sequenced in a study of blood T cell repertoires in COVID-19. Measured with immunoSEQ multiplex PCR; TCRdb has only the in-frame clones, and not every one. The repertoire consists of some 240,000 clones, with roughly 76% occurring once and the leading ten covering around 7.5%. Sequenced input: peripheral blood. These receptors all come from an elderly woman with COVID-19, enrolled during active disease.

About this clone: The sample has other DNA sequences that encode this CDR3 too. V usage is TRBV5-1 and J usage is TRBJ1-1; D is possibly TRBD1 (6 bases). CDR1 and CDR2 (germline): SGHRS, YFSETQ. This CDR3 is 14 amino acids long. V was shortened by 2 bases and J by 4 bases, with 12 bases between the two germline ends. The CDR3 loop is CASSLQGGGTEAFF. CDR3 nucleotides: TGCGCCAGCAGCTTACAGGGCGGCGGCACTGAAGCTTTCTTT.

The chain is built from TRBV5-8 and TRBJ1-5; D unclear. V dropped 0 bases and J dropped 3 bases, with 10 bases sitting between them. Germline V lookup: CDR1 SGHTS, CDR2 YDEGEE. The CDR3 is 15 residues long. CDR3 in amino acids: CASSLVAGSNQPQHF. The DNA of the CDR3 is TGTGCCAGCAGCTTGGTGGCCGGGTCCAATCAGCCCCAGCATTTT.

The CDR3 bases are TGTGCCAGTAGTATTGGACACGTTAATGAGCAGTTCTTC. Amino acid sequence: CASSIGHVNEQFF. This chain joins TRBV19 and TRBJ2-1, with D possibly TRBD1 on 5 matching bases. Between the trimmed V and J ends, which lost 3 bases and 7 bases, there was a span of 10 bases. CDR3 size: 13 residues. Germline V gives CDR1 LNHDA, CDR2 SQIVND (reference sequence).

The chain links TRBV19 to TRBJ1-2, with D perhaps matching TRBD1 (5 bases). With 5 bases removed from V and 8 bases from J, the gap between germline ends came to 18 bases. CDR1 is LNHDA, CDR2 SQIVND, per germline (reference sequence). This CDR3 has 14 residues. The CDR3 protein is CASSPGLNPGGYTF. CDR3 coding DNA: TGTGCCAGTAGTCCGGGCCTTAACCCAGGGGGCTACACCTTC.

The chain carries TRBV7-2 and TRBJ2-7; no clear D. The CDR3 runs to 13 residues. The V end lost 4 bases, the J end lost 6 bases, and 13 bases lay between the germline ends. Germline V CDR1 and CDR2: SGHTA, FQGNSA. The chain's CDR3 is CASSSVLGREQYF. The CDR3 bases are TGTGCCAGCAGCTCAGTGTTGGGCCGCGAGCAGTACTTC.

The chain uses TRBV6-6 and TRBJ1-5, with a possible D match to TRBD1 (6 bases). From germline, CDR1 is MNHNY and CDR2 SVGAGI (reference sequence). The CDR3 runs 15 residues. The ends were cut back, 5 bases at V and 7 bases at J, with 18 bases in the middle. The DNA of the CDR3 is TGTGCCAGCAGTCTTGGACAGAGTTCGAGGCAGCCCCAGCATTTT. Its protein product is CASSLGQSSRQPQHF.

V and J are TRBV2 and TRBJ1-5; D gene uncertain. The germline V gene has CDR1 SNHLY and CDR2 FYNNEI. Trimming pared 3 bases from V and 0 bases from J, leaving 15 bases between. This CDR3 has 17 amino acids. Here the CDR3 reads CASSELDGIYSNQPQHF. CDR3 DNA sequence: TGTGCCAGCAGTGAGTTAGACGGGATCTATAGCAATCAGCCCCAGCATTTT.

This chain joins TRBV4-1 and TRBJ1-6, with D possibly matching TRBD1 (6 bases). Trimming removed 4 bases from V and 7 bases from J, with 17 bases in between. The germline V gene encodes CDR1 MGHRA and CDR2 YSYEKL. The CDR3 sequence is 16 residues long. The CDR3 nucleotides are TGCGCCAGCAGCCGGGTGGATAGGACAGCCAATTCACCCCTCCACTTT. Amino acid sequence: CASSRVDRTANSPLHF.

The gene calls are TRBV18 and TRBJ2-1; D gene uncertain. V was trimmed by 6 bases and J by 8 bases, leaving 17 bases between them. Germline values: CDR1 KGHSH, CDR2 LQKENI. This CDR3 comprises 14 residues. The CDR3: CASSTTGGYDEQFF. The CDR3 nucleotides read TGTGCCAGCTCTACGACGGGTGGATATGATGAGCAGTTCTTC. The whole variable domain, remainder taken from reference TRBV18 and TRBJ2-1, is NAGVMQNPRHLVRRRGQEARLRCSPMKGHSHVYWYRQLPEEGLKFMVYLQKENIIDESGMPKERFSAEFPKEGPSILRIQQVVRGDSAAYFCASSTTGGYDEQFFGPGTRLTVL.

The chain has TRBV2 and TRBJ2-7, with TRBD2 matching 11 bases. Germline trimming cut 5 bases from V and 5 bases from J; bases unmatched to any gene: 8. CDR1 SNHLY and CDR2 FYNNEI come from the germline V gene. The CDR3 has 15 amino acids. The CDR3 protein is CASSSIGTSGHEQYF. The CDR3, as DNA: TGTGCCAGCAGTTCAATCGGGACTAGCGGCCACGAGCAGTACTTC.

CDR3 sequence: CASSYRGFTGELFF. CDR3 DNA sequence: TGTGCCAGCAGTTACCGCGGTTTCACCGGGGAGCTGTTTTTT. This rearrangement joins TRBV6-2 or TRBV6-3 to TRBJ2-2, with no clear D. The ends were cut back, 2 bases at V and 4 bases at J, with 8 bases in the middle. The germline V gene encodes CDR1 MNHEY and CDR2 SVGEGT. CDR3 length: 14 residues.

This clone was seen once. The V gene is TRBV9, the J gene TRBJ1-1; 10 bases are shared with TRBD1. J lost 0 bases, V lost 4 bases, and 12 bases had no gene match. This CDR3 contains 18 residues. The germline gives CDR1 SGDLS, CDR2 YYNGEE. Here the CDR3 reads CASSNRDRGVMVNTEAFF. In DNA form, the CDR3 reads TGTGCCAGCAGCAACCGGGACAGGGGCGTGATGGTGAACACTGAAGCTTTCTTT.

The rearrangement joins TRBV5-1 to TRBJ1-4, with 7 bases identical to TRBD1. Germline CDR1 is SGHRS and CDR2 is YFSETQ. J was trimmed by 4 bases and V by 4 bases; bases with no gene match: 13. The CDR3 sequence is 17 residues long. CDR3 amino acids: CASSQRGTANLNEKLFF. CDR3 coding DNA: TGCGCCAGCAGCCAAAGGGGGACAGCGAATCTTAATGAAAAACTGTTTTTT.

The chain carries TRBV3-1 (or the pseudogene TRBV3-2) and TRBJ1-4; 7 nucleotides match TRBD1. There are 17 residues in the CDR3. Germline values: CDR1 LGHDT, CDR2 YNNKEL (reference sequence). V dropped 4 bases and J dropped 7; count of bases not matched to a gene: 15. The CDR3 DNA reads as TGTGCCAGCAGCCTAAGACCCCCCAGGGGGAGAAGTGAAAAACTGTTTTTT. Its protein is CASSLRPPRGRSEKLFF.

The V gene is TRBV5-4, the J gene TRBJ1-2; TRBD1 is a possible D gene (6 bases). V was cut by 4 bases and J by 4 bases, with 14 bases left in between. The CDR3 is 14 residues long. CDR1 SGHNT and CDR2 YYREEE come from the germline V gene (reference sequence). CDR3 protein: CASSAPGHPYGYTF. In DNA form, the CDR3 reads TGTGCCAGCAGCGCCCCGGGACATCCCTATGGCTACACCTTC.

In its sample, this clone was seen once. CDR3 region: CASSLVGTNYGYTF. CDR3 bases: TGTGCCAGCAGTTTGGTCGGGACAAACTATGGCTACACCTTC. The chain is built from TRBV28 and TRBJ1-2, with D tentatively TRBD1 (6 bases). The germline gives CDR1 MDHEN, CDR2 SYDVKM. CDR3 length: 14 amino acids. V dropped 3 bases and J dropped 2 bases, with 10 bases sitting between them.

This clone has only a few counts. The chain is built from TRBV27 and TRBJ1-6; tentative D call: TRBD1 (6 bases). Germline CDR1 reads MNHEY; CDR2 reads SMNVEV (reference sequence). The germline V and J ends were trimmed by 3 bases and 11 bases, with 20 bases remaining between them. The CDR3 has 16 residues. The CDR3, as DNA: TGTGCCAGCAGTTTGGACCCGGGACACCTGGGAACACCCCTCCACTTT. Its protein is CASSLDPGHLGTPLHF.

The J gene is TRBJ1-2, the V gene TRBV15; no clear D gene. This CDR3 spans 14 amino acids. CDR1 is LNHNV, CDR2 YYDKDF, per germline (reference sequence). The V and J ends lost 0 bases and 2 bases respectively, with 7 bases between them. CDR3 bases: TGTGCCACCAGCAGAGATCCGGGAAACTATGGCTACACCTTC. Its protein product is CATSRDPGNYGYTF.

A few counts support this clone. The chain has TRBV18 and TRBJ2-1; 10 nucleotides line up with TRBD2. Germline CDR1 and CDR2: KGHSH and LQKENI. This CDR3 has 18 amino acids. V gave up 2 bases and J gave up 8 bases; unmatched junction bases: 15. Here the CDR3 reads CASSPGQLSGGLLYEQFF. As DNA, the CDR3 is TGTGCCAGCTCACCAGGTCAGCTTAGCGGGGGGCTACTCTATGAGCAGTTCTTC.

This chain connects TRBV4-3 to TRBJ2-3; 9 bases fit TRBD2. The junction had 5 bases not matched to a gene; V was cut back by 0 bases and J by 4 bases. Germline V CDR1 and CDR2: LGHNA, YSLEER. The CDR3 is 16 residues long. CDR3 amino acids: CASSQDGSGRPDTQYF. The CDR3, as DNA: TGCGCCAGCAGCCAAGATGGCAGCGGGAGGCCAGATACGCAGTATTTT.

The V and J genes are TRBV6-1 and TRBJ2-7, with 10 nucleotides matching TRBD2. V gave up 2 bases and J gave up 3 bases; unmatched junction bases: 7. Germline V lookup: CDR1 MNHNS, CDR2 SASEGT. The CDR3 is made up of 16 amino acids. The DNA for the CDR3 is TGTGCCAGCAGTGAAAGCGGGAGGGCCCGGGTCTACGAGCAGTACTTC. This codes for CASSESGRARVYEQYF.

The V gene is TRBV11-3, the J gene TRBJ2-7, with D possibly being TRBD1 (6 bases). The ends were cut back, 1 base at V and 2 bases at J, with 9 bases in the middle. The CDR3 consists of 14 residues. Germline V gene data show CDR1 as SGHNT and CDR2 as YENEEA. Written as DNA, the CDR3 is TGTGCCAGCAGCTTAGGAGGGGGAGCCTACGAGCAGTACTTC. Protein sequence: CASSLGGGAYEQYF.

The chain has TRBV5-6 and TRBJ1-6; the match to TRBD1 covers 9 bases. This CDR3 is built from 15 residues. Germline V lookup: CDR1 SGHDT, CDR2 YYEEEE. The V segment lost 0 bases and the J segment 9 bases; nucleotides outside the gene matches: 4. The CDR3 nucleotides read TGTGCCAGCAGCTTGGGGGACAGGGAGACTTCACCCCTCCACTTT. This gives the protein CASSLGDRETSPLHF. The whole variable domain, filled in from reference TRBV5-6 and TRBJ1-6, reads DAGVTQSPTHLIKTRGQQVTLRCSPKSGHDTVSWYQQALGQGPQFIFQYYEEEERQRGNFPDRFSGHQFPNYSSELNVNALLLGDSALYLCASSLGDRETSPLHFGNGTRLTVT.

This clone was found a few times. The chain combines TRBV7-8 with TRBJ2-7; 15 positions agree with TRBD2. The CDR3 runs 15 residues. The V and J ends lost 5 bases and 7 bases, in that order; junction bases with no gene match: 6. CDR1 and CDR2 (germline): SGHVS, FQNEAQ. In DNA, the CDR3 is TGTGCCAGCAGCCCAGGGACTAGCGGGGGGACTGAGCAGTACTTC. As protein: CASSPGTSGGTEQYF.

The chain couples TRBV20-1 to TRBJ2-1, with TRBD1 identical over 7 bases. CDR1 and CDR2 from the germline V gene are DFQATT and SNEGSKA (reference sequence). This CDR3 comprises 11 residues. V dropped 6 bases and J dropped 8; count of bases not matched to a gene: 4. CDR3 amino acids: CSAPTGDEQFF. CDR3 bases: TGCAGTGCGCCTACAGGGGATGAGCAGTTCTTC.